Listed below are T cell receptor beta chains from one sample, sequenced in a study of beta chain features in type 1 diabetes. Some clones are missing from TCRdb's copy, which holds only in-frame ones; the method was immunoSEQ multiplex PCR. The sample shows just over 450,000 clones, around 28% of them seen only once. The sequenced sample consisted of naive CD4+ T cells from blood. The receptor source for this set is a man younger than 30 in good health. Each CDR3 is given with its conserved first and last residue. The D gene is left open where the match is weak. Clone size is stated in some rows and not others, as once, few, many or a class when expanded.

len	d_gene	v_gene	j_gene	abundance	CDR3nt	CDR3aa
13	-	TRBV30	TRBJ1-1	-	TGTGCCTGGAGTGTACCGCCAGGGACTGAAGCTTTCTTT	CAWSVPPGTEAFF
13	TRBD2	TRBV5-1	TRBJ2-7	-	TGCGCCAGTGGACTAGCGGGATTCTACGAGCAGTACTTC	CASGLAGFYEQYF
17	-	TRBV30	TRBJ2-3	-	TGTGCCTGGAGTGTAGTCTTCGGGGGACTCTCAACCAATACGCAGTATTTT	CAWSVVFGGLSTNTQYF
13	TRBD2	TRBV7-9	TRBJ2-7	few	TGTGCCAGCAGTCGAGCGGGAGGCTACGAGCAGTACTTC	CASSRAGGYEQYF
12	-	TRBV29-1	TRBJ1-3	-	TGCAGCGTTGTCTCCGATGGAAACACCATATATTTT	CSVVSDGNTIYF
15	-	TRBV7-2	TRBJ2-6	few	TGTGCCAGCAGCTTCGACAAACCTGGGGCCAACGTCCTGACTTTC	CASSFDKPGANVLTF
11	-	TRBV2	TRBJ2-1	few	TGTGCCAGCAGTGTAAGAAATGAGCAGTTCTTC	CASSVRNEQFF
12	TRBD1	TRBV7-9	TRBJ2-7	few	TGTGCCAGCAGACAGGGGGCCTACGAGCAGTACTTC	CASRQGAYEQYF
14	-	TRBV15	TRBJ2-1	-	TGTGCCACCAGCCGGGACAACGCAGACAATGAGCAGTTCTTC	CATSRDNADNEQFF
12	-	TRBV2	TRBJ2-1	few	TGTGCCAGCAGCGGGGACTCCAATGAGCAGTTCTTC	CASSGDSNEQFF
14	-	TRBV2	TRBJ2-7	-	TGTGCCAGCAGCCTCGGGCGTTTCTCCTACGAGCAGTACTTC	CASSLGRFSYEQYF
17	TRBD2	TRBV7-9	TRBJ2-1	-	TGTGCCAGCAGCCGAATTGTAGCGGGAGATCTATACAATGAGCAGTTCTTC	CASSRIVAGDLYNEQFF
15	TRBD2	TRBV6-6	TRBJ2-7	-	TGTGCCAGCAGAGATTCTAGCGGGAGGGAATACGAGCAGTACTTC	CASRDSSGREYEQYF
14	-	TRBV7-2	TRBJ2-3	-	TGTGCCAGCAGCTTAAATCCAGGGTCCGATACGCAGTATTTT	CASSLNPGSDTQYF
17	TRBD2	TRBV5-1	TRBJ2-1	few	TGCGCCAGCAGCTTGGGAGGACTAGCGGGAGGATGGAATGAGCAGTTCTTC	CASSLGGLAGGWNEQFF
16	TRBD1	TRBV4-1	TRBJ2-1	-	TGCGCCAGCAGCCAGCCTTACAGGGGCGATAGCCATGAGCAGTTCTTC	CASSQPYRGDSHEQFF
17	-	TRBV15	TRBJ1-2	-	TGTGCCACCAGCAGAGATTGGAAGGCAGATAAAACCCATGGCTACACCTTC	CATSRDWKADKTHGYTF
13	-	TRBV2	TRBJ2-3	-	TGTGCCAGCAGTGAGGACCGGACAGATACGCAGTATTTT	CASSEDRTDTQYF
17	-	TRBV9	TRBJ1-2	-	TGTGCCAGCAGCGTCTCAGTTGTCGGCAGCTCTAACTATGGCTACACCTTC	CASSVSVVGSSNYGYTF
15	-	TRBV25-1	TRBJ2-1	few	TGTGCCAGCAGTGAATCTGGGACACGATACAATGAGCAGTTCTTC	CASSESGTRYNEQFF
15	TRBD1	TRBV7-2	TRBJ2-5	-	TGTGCCAGCAGCTTAGGGGACAGGGTCCAAGAGACCCAGTACTTC	CASSLGDRVQETQYF
12	-	TRBV9	TRBJ2-7	few	TGTGCCAGCAGCGTAAGGGGAGGCGAGCAGTACTTC	CASSVRGGEQYF
15	TRBD2	TRBV4-3	TRBJ2-1	-	TGCGCCAGCAGCCAAGGCCTAGCGGGGTACAATGAGCAGTTCTTC	CASSQGLAGYNEQFF
15	-	TRBV7-9	TRBJ2-7	-	TGTGCCAGCAGCTTAGCGGGCCTCACCGACTACGAGCAGTACTTC	CASSLAGLTDYEQYF
16	TRBD2	TRBV4-2	TRBJ2-1	few	TGTGCCAGCAGCCCCCCAGCGGGGGCGCGATACAATGAGCAGTTCTTC	CASSPPAGARYNEQFF
15	TRBD1	TRBV6-5	TRBJ2-7	-	TGTGCCAGCAGTTACTCGAGAGACAGGGGCCACGAGCAGTACTTC	CASSYSRDRGHEQYF
16	TRBD1	TRBV25-1	TRBJ2-3	-	TGTGCCAGCAGTGAATCGGGGACAGGGAAGACAGATACGCAGTATTTT	CASSESGTGKTDTQYF
15	-	TRBV10-3	TRBJ1-2	-	TGTGCCATCAGCCCCCTCGACAGTCCTAACTATGGCTACACCTTC	CAISPLDSPNYGYTF
14	TRBD1	TRBV5-6	TRBJ1-2	few	TGTGCCAGCAGCACACCGGGACAGGTGTATGGCTACACCTTC	CASSTPGQVYGYTF
11	-	TRBV25-1	TRBJ2-4	few	TGTGCCAGCTCCCTCTACGACATTCAGTACTTC	CASSLYDIQYF
15	-	TRBV9	TRBJ2-2	-	TGTGCCAGCAGCGTGGGCAGCCTTGTTCTCGGGGAGCTGTTTTTT	CASSVGSLVLGELFF
14	-	TRBV6-5	TRBJ2-5	-	TGTGCCACCGGTACAGGGTTCCCAAGAGGGACCCAGTACTTC	CATGTGFPRGTQYF
13	-	TRBV7-6	TRBJ2-7	-	TGTGCCAGCAGCCCTAGGGGCCCGAGGGAGCAGTACTTC	CASSPRGPREQYF
15	-	TRBV7-2	TRBJ2-1	-	TGTGCCAGCAGCTCCCGATTTGGCTCCTACAATGAGCAGTTCTTC	CASSSRFGSYNEQFF
13	-	TRBV7-9	TRBJ2-2	few	TGTGCCAGCAGCTTAGACAACACCGGGGAGCTGTTTTTT	CASSLDNTGELFF
13	-	TRBV7-9	TRBJ2-1	few	TGTGCCACCGAGGGTGCCATCTACAATGAGCAGTTCTTC	CATEGAIYNEQFF
12	-	TRBV11-3	TRBJ2-1	once	TGTGCCAGCAGCCCCCAACGTGGTGAGCAGTTCTTC	CASSPQRGEQFF
15	-	TRBV9	TRBJ2-3	few	TGTGCCAGCAGCGTAGGGGTGGCGCCCTCCGATACGCAGTATTTT	CASSVGVAPSDTQYF
16	TRBD2	TRBV29-1	TRBJ2-1	-	TGCAGCGTGGGGGGGTACTTGGGAAGCTCCTACAATGAGCAGTTCTTC	CSVGGYLGSSYNEQFF
13	-	TRBV27	TRBJ1-2	-	TGTGCCAGCATCGTGGTCAGCCCCTATGGCTACACCTTC	CASIVVSPYGYTF
14	TRBD1	TRBV18	TRBJ1-1	-	TGTGCCAGCTCACCAGGACAGGGGAACACTGAAGCTTTCTTT	CASSPGQGNTEAFF
13	TRBD1	TRBV29-1	TRBJ1-1	few	TGCAGCGTTGAAGGGGGACAGAAAAGTGAAGCTTTCTTT	CSVEGGQKSEAFF
15	TRBD2	TRBV15	TRBJ2-3	-	TGTGCCACCAGCAGACGTAGCGGGAGCACAGATACGCAGTATTTT	CATSRRSGSTDTQYF
14	-	TRBV9	TRBJ2-3	few	TGTGCCAGCACCCCCAGGGAAGGCACAGATACGCAGTATTTT	CASTPREGTDTQYF
14	TRBD2	TRBV7-3	TRBJ2-1	-	TGTGCCAGCAGCTCCTCCGGGACTAGGTATGAGCAGTTCTTC	CASSSSGTRYEQFF
16	TRBD2	TRBV18	TRBJ2-1	few	TGTGCCAGCTCATCGCTAGCGGGAGGGTCCTACAATGAGCAGTTCTTC	CASSSLAGGSYNEQFF
14	-	TRBV5-1	TRBJ2-1	few	TGCGCCAGCAGCTTGCCTCCCTGGGGCAATGAGCAGTTCTTC	CASSLPPWGNEQFF
15	TRBD1	TRBV5-6	TRBJ2-3	few	TGTGCCAGCAGCTTGGCTGAGACAGGGCTAGATACGCAGTATTTT	CASSLAETGLDTQYF
13	TRBD1	TRBV30	TRBJ1-2	few	TGTGCCTGGTTGGACAGGGGATCGTTTGGCTACACCTTC	CAWLDRGSFGYTF
15	TRBD2	TRBV7-2	TRBJ2-3	-	TGTGCCAGCAGCATGAGACTAGCGAGCACAGATACGCAGTATTTT	CASSMRLASTDTQYF
15	TRBD1	TRBV27	TRBJ2-2	few	TGTGCCAGCACCCAGACAGGGAGGAACACCGGGGAGCTGTTTTTT	CASTQTGRNTGELFF
15	TRBD1	TRBV28	TRBJ1-2	-	TGTGCCAGCAGTTTATCGGACAGGGTGGTCTATGGCTACACCTTC	CASSLSDRVVYGYTF
15	-	TRBV9	TRBJ2-2	-	TGTGCCAGCAGCGTAGTGGCTAGCAGGGCCGGGGAGCTGTTTTTT	CASSVVASRAGELFF
12	-	TRBV7-3	TRBJ2-1	few	TGTGCCAGCAGCTCTCAGGGTTATGAGCAGTTCTTC	CASSSQGYEQFF
18	-	TRBV7-6	TRBJ2-1	few	TGTGCCAGCAGCTCCTTCCGATTCAGGGGCAGTCGTAAGAATGAGCAGTTCTTC	CASSSFRFRGSRKNEQFF
18	TRBD1	TRBV14	TRBJ1-1	-	TGTGCCAGCAGCCAAGATCTTATGGGACAGGGGTTGTTCACTGAAGCTTTCTTT	CASSQDLMGQGLFTEAFF
14	TRBD1	TRBV2	TRBJ2-7	-	TGTGCCAGCTCCTATACTGACAGGGGTACCGAGCAGTACTTC	CASSYTDRGTEQYF